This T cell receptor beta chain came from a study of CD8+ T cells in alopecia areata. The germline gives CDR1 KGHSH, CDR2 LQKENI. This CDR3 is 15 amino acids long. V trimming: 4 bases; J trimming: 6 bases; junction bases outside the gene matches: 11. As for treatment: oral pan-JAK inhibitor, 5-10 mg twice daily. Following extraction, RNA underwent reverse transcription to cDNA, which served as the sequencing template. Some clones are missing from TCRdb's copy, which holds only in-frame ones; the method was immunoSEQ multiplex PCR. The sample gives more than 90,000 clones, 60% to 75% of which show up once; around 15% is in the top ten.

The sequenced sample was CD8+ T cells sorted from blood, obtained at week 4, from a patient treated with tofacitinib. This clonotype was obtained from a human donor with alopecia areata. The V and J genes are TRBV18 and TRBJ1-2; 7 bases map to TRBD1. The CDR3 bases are TGTGCCAGCTCACGACCAGGACAGGTACTTGATGGCTACACCTTC. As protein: CASSRPGQVLDGYTF.